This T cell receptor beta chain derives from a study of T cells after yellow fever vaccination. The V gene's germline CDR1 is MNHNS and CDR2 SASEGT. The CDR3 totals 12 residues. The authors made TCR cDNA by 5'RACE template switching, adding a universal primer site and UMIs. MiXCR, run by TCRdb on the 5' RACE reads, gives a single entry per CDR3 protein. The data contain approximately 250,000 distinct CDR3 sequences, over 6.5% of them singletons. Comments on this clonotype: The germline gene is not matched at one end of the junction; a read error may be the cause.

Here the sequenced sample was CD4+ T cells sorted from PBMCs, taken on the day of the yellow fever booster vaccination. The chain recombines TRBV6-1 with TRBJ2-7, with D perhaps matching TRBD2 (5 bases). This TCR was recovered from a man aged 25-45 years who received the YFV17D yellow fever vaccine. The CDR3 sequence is CASGEAAYEQYF. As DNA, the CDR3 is TGTGCCAGCGGTGAAGCGGCCTACGAGCAGTACTTC.